A single sample is the source of the 8 T cell receptor beta chains below, sequenced in a study of STAT5B mutations in CD4+ large granular lymphocyte leukemia. Sequenced by immunoSEQ multiplex PCR; TCRdb stores in-frame clones only, minus some. The sample lists tens of thousands of clones; around four fifths were seen once. Sequenced material: CD4+ T cells from blood buffy coats. These receptors all stem from a human donor in good health.

This clone was detected a few times. The rearrangement uses TRBV6-1 and TRBJ2-1, with TRBD2 as a possible D gene (6 bases). V was shortened by 6 bases and J by 12 bases, with 24 bases between the two germline ends. The CDR3 totals 15 residues. The germline gives CDR1 MNHNS, CDR2 SASEGT. CDR3 residues: CASSLGGASGIVQFF. The CDR3 DNA is TGTGCCAGCAGCCTCGGAGGGGCATCGGGGATCGTGCAGTTCTTC.

The J gene is TRBJ1-6, the V gene TRBV2; tentative D call: TRBD1 (5 bases). This CDR3 is built from 15 residues. V was shortened by 6 bases and J by 0 bases, with 9 bases between the two germline ends. The germline CDR1 and CDR2 sequences are SNHLY and FYNNEI. CDR3 DNA: TGTGCCAGCAGCCTAGACAGCTCCTATAATTCACCCCTCCACTTT. Translated, it gives CASSLDSSYNSPLHF.

V is TRBV28 and J is TRBJ1-1; weak D call: TRBD1 (5 bases). The CDR3 extends over 14 amino acids. CDR1 is MDHEN, CDR2 SYDVKM, per germline. Trimming removed 5 bases from V and 10 bases from J, with 20 bases in between. CDR3 in DNA: TGTGCCAGCAGTGGACACGGGACGGGTAGAACAGCTTTCTTT. It translates to CASSGHGTGRTAFF. Variable domain in full (rest from reference TRBV28 and TRBJ1-1): DVKVTQSSRYLVKRTGEKVFLECVQDMDHENMFWYRQDPGLGLRLIYFSYDVKMKEKGDIPEGYSVSREKKERFSLILESASTNQTSMYLCASSGHGTGRTAFFGQGTRLTVV.

This clone was counted once. The V gene is TRBV7-2, the J gene TRBJ2-1; 7 nucleotides line up with TRBD2. CDR3 length: 15 amino acids. V gave up 0 bases and J gave up 8 bases; unmatched junction bases: 7. Germline lookup yields CDR1 SGHTA and CDR2 FQGNSA. In nucleotides, the CDR3 is TGTGCCAGCAGCTTAGCTCGCGGGAGTTCGGATGAGCAGTTCTTC. Its protein is CASSLARGSSDEQFF. The variable domain in full, with the rest retrieved from reference TRBV7-2 and TRBJ2-1, is GAGVSQSPSNKVTEKGKDVELRCDPISGHTALYWYRQSLGQGLEFLIYFQGNSAPDKSGLPSDRFSAERTGGSVSTLTIQRTQQEDSAVYLCASSLARGSSDEQFFGPGTRLTVL.

V gene TRBV27 combines with J gene TRBJ2-3, with D unresolved. Looked up from germline, CDR1 is MNHEY and CDR2 is SMNVEV (reference sequence). V lost 4 bases to trimming and J lost 6 bases, with 17 bases between them. The length of the CDR3 is 15 residues. The CDR3 reads CASSSSLKGADTQYF. The CDR3 bases are TGTGCCAGCAGTTCTTCCCTGAAGGGCGCGGATACGCAGTATTTT.

In regard to this clone: The sample carries other DNA sequences with the same CDR3. The rearrangement links TRBV6-6 to TRBJ1-2, with 9 bases fitting TRBD1. The CDR3 runs to 14 residues. The ends lost 6 bases at V and 8 bases at J; junction bases unmatched: 10. The germline V gene encodes CDR1 MNHNY and CDR2 SVGAGI (reference sequence). The CDR3 nucleotides are TGTGCCAGCAGCTACAGGGGGCTACTCCTAGGCTACACCTTC. Translation gives CASSYRGLLLGYTF.

The chain joins TRBV28 to TRBJ1-2; D unclear. CDR3 length: 11 residues. V gave up 3 bases and J gave up 7 bases, with 6 bases separating them. Germline lookup yields CDR1 MDHEN and CDR2 SYDVKM. This chain's CDR3 is CASSFKGGYTF. In DNA, the CDR3 is TGTGCCAGCAGTTTCAAGGGTGGCTACACCTTC.

This chain connects TRBV5-1 to TRBJ2-7; D might be TRBD1 or TRBD2, each matching 5 bases. The V and J ends lost 7 bases and 2 bases respectively, with 13 bases between them. CDR3 length: 13 amino acids. Per germline, CDR1 SGHRS and CDR2 YFSETQ. In nucleotides, the CDR3 is TGCGCCAGCCAGGGAGCACTTACCTACGAGCAGTACTTC. This gives the protein CASQGALTYEQYF.